This TCR beta chain derives from a study of T cells expressing NK-cell markers. Germline V gene lookup returns CDR1 DFQATT and CDR2 SNEGSKA (reference sequence). This CDR3 has 12 residues. Researchers built TCR beta cDNA using 5'RACE template switching with UMIs. TCRdb re-called the 5' RACE reads; one entry per CDR3 protein, DNA not given. Recorded for this sample: roughly 390,000 distinct CDR3 sequences. Study findings and constraints: For several donors, the dominant NKG2C+ clonotypes made up roughly 1.0-8% of their CD8+ T cells.

A note on this clonotype: The target antigen is unknown.

Material: blood T cells: a sorted CD56 or NKG2C T cell subset, CD4+ or CD8+ T cells, or bulk PBMC T cells (not recorded which). The sequence came from a woman in her 50s in good health. V gene TRBV20-1 combines with J gene TRBJ1-5; TCRdb's D gene call, TRBD1, goes unchecked for lack of DNA. The CDR3 sequence is CSARGQGVPQHF.